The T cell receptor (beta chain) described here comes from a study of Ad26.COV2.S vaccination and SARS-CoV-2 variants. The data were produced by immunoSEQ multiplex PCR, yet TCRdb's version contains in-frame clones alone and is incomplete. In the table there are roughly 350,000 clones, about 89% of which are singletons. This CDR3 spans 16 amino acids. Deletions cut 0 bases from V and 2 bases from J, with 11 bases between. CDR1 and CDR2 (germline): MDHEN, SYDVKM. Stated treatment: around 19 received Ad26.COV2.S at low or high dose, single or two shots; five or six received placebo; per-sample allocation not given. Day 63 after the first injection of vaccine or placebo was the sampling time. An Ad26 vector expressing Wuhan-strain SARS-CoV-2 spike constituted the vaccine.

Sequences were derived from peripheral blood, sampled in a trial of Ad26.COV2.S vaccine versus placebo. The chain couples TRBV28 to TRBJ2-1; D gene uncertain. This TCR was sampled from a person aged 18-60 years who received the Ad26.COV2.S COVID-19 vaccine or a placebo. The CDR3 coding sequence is TGTGCCAGCAGTTTATGGGGGTCCTTACCCTACAATGAGCAGTTCTTC. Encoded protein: CASSLWGSLPYNEQFF.